Below, 10 T cell receptor beta chains from the same sample are listed, as sequenced in a study of blood T cell repertoires in COVID-19. Clones were sequenced by immunoSEQ multiplex PCR, and TCRdb holds only the in-frame ones, with some missing. The sample consists of around 97,000 clones, 87% of them appearing once. Material for sequencing was peripheral blood. These receptors all stem from a man aged 50-59 years in a cohort sampled during active COVID-19.

This clone was observed a single time. V is TRBV5-5 and J is TRBJ2-1, with D possibly being TRBD1 (5 bases). V lost 1 base and J lost 0, with 14 bases in between. CDR1 and CDR2 from the germline V gene are SGHKS and YYEKEE (reference sequence). This CDR3 spans 17 amino acids. The CDR3 coding sequence is TGTGCCAGCAGCTTGTTTTCAGGACATAGCTCCTACAATGAGCAGTTCTTC. This translates into CASSLFSGHSSYNEQFF.

The rearrangement links TRBV11-1 to TRBJ1-3; D gene ambiguous. The germline V and J ends were trimmed by 5 bases and 4 bases, with 12 bases remaining between them. This CDR3 contains 14 residues. Germline V gene lookup returns CDR1 SGHAT and CDR2 FQDESV (reference sequence). Here the CDR3 DNA reads TGTGCCAGCAGCGTCTCGAGTCTGGGAAACACCATATATTTT. Its protein is CASSVSSLGNTIYF.

The rearrangement links TRBV24-1 to TRBJ2-3, with D tentatively TRBD1 (7 bases). There are 15 residues in the CDR3. The germline V gene encodes CDR1 KGHDR and CDR2 SFDVKD. Trimming removed 8 bases at V and 2 bases at J, with 16 bases between. CDR3 DNA: TGTGCCACCAAGAGGGGGGACAGACTCACAGATACGCAGTATTTT. Encoded protein: CATKRGDRLTDTQYF.

The genes are TRBV4-1 and TRBJ1-1, with D uncertain. The CDR3 spans 14 residues. Deletions cut 4 bases from V and 0 bases from J, with 9 bases between. The germline V gene encodes CDR1 MGHRA and CDR2 YSYEKL. The CDR3 reads CASSPRNVNTEAFF. The CDR3 DNA is TGCGCCAGCAGCCCGCGTAACGTGAACACTGAAGCTTTCTTT.

This clone has more than one count but fewer than ten. The chain carries TRBV7-9 and TRBJ2-7; 8 nucleotides agree with TRBD1. The CDR3 loop spans 14 amino acids. With 3 bases clipped from V and 6 bases from J, the junction kept 7 bases outside the gene matches. Germline values: CDR1 SEHNR, CDR2 FQNEAQ (reference sequence). This CDR3 is CASSFYGQGSEQYV. The CDR3 DNA follows: TGTGCCAGCAGCTTTTATGGACAGGGTAGCGAGCAGTACGTC.

The chain joins TRBV28 to TRBJ1-1; tentatively, D is TRBD1 (6 bases). CDR3 size: 15 residues. V shed 5 bases and J shed 10 bases, with 23 bases lying between them. Germline CDR1 is MDHEN and CDR2 is SYDVKM. CDR3 amino acids: CASSIGGVGGSGAFF. CDR3 DNA: TGTGCCAGCAGTATAGGGGGGGTTGGAGGAAGTGGAGCTTTCTTT. The full variable domain, with the rest looked up from reference TRBV28 and TRBJ1-1, is DVKVTQSSRYLVKRTGEKVFLECVQDMDHENMFWYRQDPGLGLRLIYFSYDVKMKEKGDIPEGYSVSREKKERFSLILESASTNQTSMYLCASSIGGVGGSGAFFGQGTRLTVV.

This chain links TRBV6-6 with TRBJ2-5; maybe TRBD2 (7 bases). V was trimmed by 1 base and J by 5 bases, leaving 14 bases between them. The CDR3 contains 15 residues. The V gene's germline CDR1 is MNHNY and CDR2 SVGAGI (reference sequence). Here the CDR3 reads CASSYWGRGAETQYF. The CDR3 bases are TGTGCCAGCAGTTACTGGGGGAGGGGGGCCGAGACCCAGTACTTC.

The chain couples TRBV2 to TRBJ2-7; TRBD2 aligns across 16 bases. This CDR3 spans 20 amino acids. Germline trimming cut 5 bases from V and 5 bases from J; bases unmatched to any gene: 18. CDR1 SNHLY and CDR2 FYNNEI come from the germline V gene. CDR3 region: CASSPFLGTSGGASQNEQYV. The DNA of the CDR3 is TGTGCCAGCAGTCCTTTTCTAGGGACTAGCGGGGGGGCCTCCCAGAACGAGCAGTACGTC.

The chain employs TRBV7-9 and TRBJ2-4; 9 bases map to TRBD1. The CDR3 has 18 residues. Per the germline V gene, CDR1 is SEHNR and CDR2 is FQNEAQ (reference sequence). The V segment lost 4 bases and the J segment 0 bases; nucleotides outside the gene matches: 10. For the CDR3, the DNA is TGTGCCAGCAGCTCCGGGACAGGGTCTTCTCTAGCCAAAAACATTCAGTACTTC. Translation gives CASSSGTGSSLAKNIQYF.

J is TRBJ1-1 and V is TRBV28, with TRBD1 as a possible D gene (5 bases). Germline V CDR1 and CDR2: MDHEN, SYDVKM. CDR3 size: 14 residues. The ends were cut back, 1 base at V and 5 bases at J, with 11 bases in the middle. For the CDR3, the DNA is TGTGCCAGCAGTTTATCCTCAGCAGGGACTGAAGCTTTCTTT. Translating gives CASSLSSAGTEAFF.